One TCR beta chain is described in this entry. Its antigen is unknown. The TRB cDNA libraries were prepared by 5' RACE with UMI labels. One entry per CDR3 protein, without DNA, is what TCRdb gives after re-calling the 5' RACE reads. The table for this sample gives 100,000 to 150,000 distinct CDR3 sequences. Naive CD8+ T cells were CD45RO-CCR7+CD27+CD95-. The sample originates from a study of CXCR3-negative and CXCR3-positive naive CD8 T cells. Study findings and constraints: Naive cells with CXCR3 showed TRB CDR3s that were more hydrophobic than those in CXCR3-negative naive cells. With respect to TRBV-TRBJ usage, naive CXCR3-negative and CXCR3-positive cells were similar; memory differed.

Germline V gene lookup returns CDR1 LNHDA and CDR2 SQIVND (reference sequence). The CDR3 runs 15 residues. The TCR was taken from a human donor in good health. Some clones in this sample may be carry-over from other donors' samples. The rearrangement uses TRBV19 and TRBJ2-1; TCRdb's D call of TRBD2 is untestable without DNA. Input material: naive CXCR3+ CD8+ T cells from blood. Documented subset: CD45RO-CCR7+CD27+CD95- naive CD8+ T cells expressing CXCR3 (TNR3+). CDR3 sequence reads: CASTVLAGAYNEQFF. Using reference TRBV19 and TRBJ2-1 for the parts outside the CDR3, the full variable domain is DGGITQSPKYLFRKEGQNVTLSCEQNLNHDAMYWYRQDPGQGLRLIYYSQIVNDFQKGDIAEGYSVSREKKESFPLTVTSAQKNPTAFYLCASTVLAGAYNEQFFGPGTRLTVL.